The 5 T cell receptor beta chains presented below share a single source sample, sequenced in a study of blood T cell repertoires in COVID-19. Clones were sequenced by immunoSEQ multiplex PCR, and TCRdb holds only the in-frame ones, with some missing. This sample has 240,000 or so clones, with 80% to 90% found just once. Sequenced input: peripheral blood. The receptors come from a woman aged 80 or over with COVID-19, enrolled during active disease.

The chain carries TRBV12-3 or TRBV12-4 and TRBJ1-2, with 9 nucleotides matching TRBD1. The CDR3 has 12 amino acids. The V segment lost 6 bases and the J segment 8 bases; nucleotides outside the gene matches: 4. CDR3 nucleotides: TGTGCCAGCAGACAGGGGGCGTCGGGCTACACCTTC. The encoded protein is CASRQGASGYTF.

The chain employs TRBV29-1 and TRBJ1-2; 8 bases line up with TRBD1. The CDR3 totals 13 residues. The ends lost 8 bases at V and 2 bases at J; junction bases unmatched: 7. Germline V gives CDR1 SQVTM, CDR2 ANQGSEA. CDR3 bases: TGCAGCTACAGGGGGGATGGGAACTATGGCTACACCTTC. It yields the protein CSYRGDGNYGYTF.

The gene calls are TRBV19 and TRBJ1-1; D is uncertain. Trimming pared 3 bases from V and 0 bases from J, leaving 2 bases between. Germline V gives CDR1 LNHDA, CDR2 SQIVND (reference sequence). This CDR3 has 12 amino acids. CDR3 region: CASSIVNTEAFF. CDR3 bases: TGTGCCAGTAGTATCGTGAACACTGAAGCTTTCTTT.

In this sample, this clone turned up a few times. The rearrangement joins TRBV2 to TRBJ2-7; the match to TRBD2 covers 9 bases. There are 14 residues in the CDR3. With V trimmed by 7 bases and J by 2 bases, 6 bases remained unmatched. The germline V gene encodes CDR1 SNHLY and CDR2 FYNNEI. This CDR3 is CASTPASGAYEQYF. CDR3 in DNA: TGTGCCAGCACCCCAGCTAGCGGGGCCTACGAGCAGTACTTC.

The V gene is TRBV27, the J gene TRBJ1-6, with D hard to call. Germline CDR1 and CDR2: MNHEY and SMNVEV (reference sequence). The V and J ends lost 3 bases and 0 bases respectively, with 12 bases between them. The length of the CDR3 is 17 residues. The CDR3 protein is CASSFFTGSSYNSPLHF. The CDR3 DNA sequence: TGTGCCAGCAGTTTCTTCACGGGGAGCTCCTATAATTCACCCCTCCACTTT.